This TCR beta chain came from a study of low-dose radiotherapy and immunotherapy resistance in tumors. Looking at the study overall: With fractions of 0.5 Gy given every 2 weeks, Cohort 1 accumulated a total of 6.5 Gy.

cDNA synthesis used a TRAV/TRBV-specific primer set for both chains. Amplification of TCRs used a constant-region primer and V-primer adapter for roughly 18 PCR cycles. TCRdb re-called the reads through MiXCR, storing one row per CDR3 protein. The sample shows over 55,000 distinct CDR3 sequences, more than 25% of them seen only once. This CDR3 region has 12 residues. Germline V gene lookup returns CDR1 MNHNY and CDR2 SVGAGI (reference sequence). Time point reported: before trial treatment. Comment on this clonotype: A far larger clone differs by one base, so this is likely a read error.

Sequencing was performed on PBMCs, taken before treatment. The TCR comes from a female donor with ovarian cancer. The chain joins TRBV6-6 to TRBJ2-7; D not certain. CDR3 DNA sequence: TGTGCCGGCAGTCGACATGTCTACGAGCAGTACTTC. The encoded protein is CAGSRHVYEQYF.